This T cell receptor beta chain was captured by sequencing in a study of blood T cell repertoires in COVID-19. The overall study: COVID-19 samples, acute and convalescent, were from the United States, Italy and Spain.

CDR1 is SEHNR, CDR2 FQNEAQ, per germline (reference sequence). The CDR3 has 15 residues. V lost 4 bases to trimming and J lost 2 bases, with 12 bases between them. In the original analysis: Estimation of nucleated cell counts was performed using reference gene primer amplification. This table comes from immunoSEQ multiplex PCR, and its TCRdb copy is limited to in-frame clones, with some not included. V and J calls and clone size are given by that table; D and trimming were obtained from the DNA. The sample holds 310,000 or so clones, roughly 87% seen once. Participant age was roughly 18 to 89 years, and participants resided in 24 US areas. Allocation to cohorts depended on clinical history reported by the participants.

This TCR came from a woman aged 18-35 years who had recovered from COVID-19. The sequenced sample was PBMCs or T cells enriched from blood (not recorded which). The chain is built from TRBV7-9 and TRBJ1-5, with no clear D. CDR3 nucleotide sequence: TGTGCCAGCAGCTCGATGAACAGTGGCAATCAGCCCCAGCATTTT. This codes for CASSSMNSGNQPQHF.